Below, 9 T cell receptor beta chains from the same sample are listed, as sequenced in a study of response to subunit inactivated influenza vaccine. TCRdb analysed the RT-PCR reads with MiXCR anew, one entry per CDR3 protein. The repertoire holds approximately 700,000 distinct CDR3 sequences, about 14% seen once, with 6.5% to 8.5% in the top ten. The sequencing here drew on PBMCs from blood, taken 14 to 15 days before vaccination. Receptor source: a man aged 50 or older who received an inactivated influenza vaccine.

The chain combines TRBV6-2 or TRBV6-3 with TRBJ2-5; D remains ambiguous. This CDR3 region has 11 residues. CDR1 is MNHEY and CDR2 is SVGEGT in the germline V gene. V lost 10 bases and J lost 7, with 13 bases in between. The DNA of the CDR3 is TGTGCCACCCTCGAGACGGGGACCCAGTACTTC. It encodes CATLETGTQYF.

The J gene is TRBJ2-2, the V gene TRBV4-1; D is tentatively TRBD1 or TRBD2 (5 bases each). Trimming took 4 bases from V and 4 from J, leaving 16 bases between them. CDR1 and CDR2 (germline): MGHRA, YSYEKL. The CDR3 extends over 16 amino acids. CDR3 DNA sequence: TGCGCCAGCAGCCCGCAGGGTTGGAGGTTCACCGGGGAGCTGTTTTTT. It codes for CASSPQGWRFTGELFF.

This clonotype was counted at least ten times. The gene calls are TRBV12-3 or TRBV12-4 and TRBJ2-7, with 10 bases that match TRBD2. The CDR3 totals 15 residues. Losses at the gene ends were 3 bases for V and 2 bases for J; bases not matched to a gene: 4. The CDR3 sequence is CASSFWLAGAYEQYF. The CDR3, as DNA: TGTGCCAGCAGTTTCTGGCTAGCGGGAGCCTACGAGCAGTACTTC.

Only a few counts were recorded for this clonotype. The chain employs TRBV20-1 and TRBJ1-4; a weak D match, TRBD1 (5 bases). Germline CDR1 DFQATT, CDR2 SNEGSKA (reference sequence). Trimming cost V 1 base and J 7 bases, with 13 bases left between them. The length of the CDR3 is 14 residues. CDR3 nucleotide sequence: TGCAGTGCTAGAGTCGGCAGGGAGGCTGAAAAACTGTTTTTT. The encoded protein is CSARVGREAEKLFF.

This clonotype was seen ten or more times. The V and J genes are TRBV4-2 and TRBJ2-7; 7 bases map to TRBD2. CDR3 size: 16 residues. Germline V lookup: CDR1 LGHNA, CDR2 YNFKEQ. Germline trimming cut 0 bases from V and 1 base from J; bases unmatched to any gene: 6. The CDR3 spells CASSQEAGVGSYEQYF. The CDR3 region has the DNA TGTGCCAGCAGCCAAGAGGCGGGGGTAGGTTCCTACGAGCAGTACTTC.

J is TRBJ2-5 and V is TRBV20-1; D assignment may be TRBD1 or TRBD2 (5 bases each). This CDR3 comprises 11 residues. Germline values: CDR1 DFQATT, CDR2 SNEGSKA (reference sequence). V lost 7 bases to trimming and J lost 6 bases, with 12 bases between them. The CDR3 reads CSGGMTQTQYF. DNA of the CDR3: TGCAGTGGGGGGATGACCCAGACCCAGTACTTC.

This clonotype was recorded many times. The chain joins TRBV29-1 to TRBJ2-2, with a possible D match to TRBD1 (5 bases). V shed 0 bases and J shed 6 bases, with 14 bases lying between them. Per the germline V gene, CDR1 is SQVTM and CDR2 is ANQGSEA. The CDR3 contains 15 residues. The CDR3 sequence is CSVEESARVAGELFF. Here the CDR3 DNA reads TGCAGCGTTGAAGAAAGTGCCAGGGTGGCCGGGGAGCTGTTTTTT.

This chain joins TRBV30 and TRBJ2-7, with a tentative D call TRBD1 (6 bases). The CDR3 spans 13 residues. Germline CDR1 reads GTSNPN; CDR2 reads SVGIG (reference sequence). V lost 0 bases and J 2 bases, leaving 8 bases between the germline ends. CDR3 sequence (DNA): TGTGCCTGGAGTGTACAGGGCCCCTACGAGCAGTACTTC. Protein: CAWSVQGPYEQYF.

This clonotype appeared many times. The chain employs TRBV7-9 and TRBJ2-3; D may be TRBD2 (6 bases). The CDR3 loop spans 14 amino acids. The germline V and J ends were trimmed by 5 bases and 1 base, with 10 bases remaining between them. CDR1 is SEHNR, CDR2 FQNEAQ, per germline (reference sequence). The DNA of the CDR3 is TGTGCCAGCAGCATTAGCGGCCGCACAGATACGCAGTATTTT. This translates into CASSISGRTDTQYF.